The TCR beta chain under discussion was sequenced for a study of blood T cell repertoires in COVID-19 (dated by TCRdb to the early 2020s). For the study in its entirety: Samples covering the acute and convalescent phases of COVID-19 were provided by collaborators in the United States, Italy and Spain. The samples were drawn from the first 160 participants of the ongoing ImmuneRACE study and from 950 to 1,500 subjects provided by 6 global collaborators. The repertoires were released in a freely available public database intended as a resource for research on the immune response to SARS-CoV-2. The material from the prospective study consisted of cDNA or gDNA derived from T cells, B-cell-depleted T cells, or PBMCs. Where available, HLA class I and class II types were obtained from metadata supplied by the sample provider rather than from assay-based typing. Subjects who had been exposed to COVID-19, were actively infected with it, or had recovered from it provided the deeply sampled blood TCRbeta repertoires that made up the dataset. The sample metadata nearly always contained a de-identified subject ID, COVID-19 status, age in years and sex. Findings and caveats that apply to the study as a whole: The amount of clinical and demographic metadata varied by source and participant and was provided uncurated.

Concerning this clone itself: Its binding antigen is unknown. No clone much larger than this one lies a single base away; base qualities are absent.

The immunoSEQ Assay, a bias-controlled multiplex PCR, was used to amplify TCRbeta CDR3 regions from genomic DNA. Per the authors' processing: The number of nucleated cells in each sample was estimated from the amplification of reference gene primers within the assay. To quantify the absolute abundance of each unique TCRbeta CDR3 rearrangement, sequence reads were collapsed and filtered. For each sample, productive Simpson clonality was calculated as the square root of Simpson's diversity index over productive rearrangements. TCRdb stores this immuneACCESS table with in-frame sequences only. Part of the clones is absent; in the studies checked, under half of the shortfall reflects unresolved V genes, and no reason is known for the rest. V and J calls and clone size are copied from that table; D and trimming were computed from the DNA. The sample yields around 97,000 clones; around 87% were counted once. The top ten hold roughly 21% of the sample.

The CDR3 runs 13 amino acids, cysteine and phenylalanine included. Just the 39-base CDR3 DNA is kept, in frame starting at base 1. V is shortened by 7 bases, J by 1 base, and the region joining them spans 13 bases. CDR1 is given as SQVTM and CDR2 as ANQGSEA, both from the germline V gene. The collaborating institutions used their own protocols to collect whole blood in K2EDTA tubes. For TCRbeta analysis, collaborator samples were shipped as frozen whole blood, as isolated PBMCs, or as DNA extracted from either sample type. Rearrangement joined TRBV29-1 to TRBJ1-1; no confident D gene assignment can be made. The receptor comes from a human donor in a cohort sampled during active COVID-19. Sequenced: peripheral blood. The sequenced DNA is TGCAGCGGGCGCCAATACAGGAACACTGAAGCTTTCTTT. This encodes CSGRQYRNTEAFF.